The rows below give T cell receptor beta chains drawn from one sample of a study of blood T cell repertoires in COVID-19. The repertoire was sequenced with immunoSEQ multiplex PCR; TCRdb's copy has only in-frame clones and lacks some. The sample has around 310,000 clones, 90% seen once. Sequenced: peripheral blood. These receptors were taken from a woman in her twenties or thirties with COVID-19, enrolled during active disease. Each CDR3 is given with its conserved first and last residue. Each record gives: J gene, CDR3 length, D gene, V gene, clone size, CDR3 protein, CDR3 DNA. The D gene is left open where the match is weak. Expanded clones are given a class, and other clones once, few, many or no size at all.

J: TRBJ1-1
length: 12
D: -
V: TRBV3-1/TRBV3-2
size: -
CDR3: CASSPPGDEAFF
DNA: TGTGCCAGCAGCCCGCCAGGGGACGAAGCTTTCTTT

J: TRBJ2-1
length: 16
D: TRBD2
V: TRBV11-2
size: -
CDR3: CASSFRSSGRTNEQFF
DNA: TGTGCCAGCAGCTTTAGATCGAGCGGGAGGACCAATGAGCAGTTCTTC

J: TRBJ1-1
length: 14
D: -
V: TRBV18
size: -
CDR3: CASSPARVNTEAFF
DNA: TGTGCCAGCTCACCCGCGAGAGTGAACACTGAAGCTTTCTTT

J: TRBJ2-2
length: 16
D: -
V: TRBV19
size: few
CDR3: CASSISEAIGTGELFF
DNA: TGTGCCAGTAGTATATCTGAGGCGATCGGCACCGGGGAGCTGTTTTTT

J: TRBJ2-3
length: 18
D: -
V: TRBV5-4
size: once
CDR3: CASSGGLALSSSTDTQYF
DNA: TGTGCCAGCAGCGGGGGCCTTGCTCTATCATCTAGCACAGATACGCAGTATTTT

J: TRBJ1-6
length: 15
D: TRBD1
V: TRBV3-1/TRBV3-2
size: -
CDR3: CASSRRTGLGSPLHF
DNA: TGTGCCAGCAGTCGCCGGACAGGGTTAGGGTCACCCCTCCACTTT

J: TRBJ1-5
length: 14
D: -
V: TRBV6-5
size: few
CDR3: CASSYSARNQPQHF
DNA: TGTGCCAGCAGTTACTCGGCCCGCAATCAGCCCCAGCATTTT

J: TRBJ1-5
length: 11
D: -
V: TRBV28
size: -
CDR3: CASSTNQPQHF
DNA: TGTGCCAGCAGTACAAATCAGCCCCAGCATTTT

J: TRBJ2-5
length: 14
D: TRBD2
V: TRBV3-1/TRBV3-2
size: -
CDR3: CASSKGLAVGTQYF
DNA: TGTGCCAGCAGCAAGGGACTAGCGGTCGGGACCCAGTACTTC

J: TRBJ1-1
length: 15
D: TRBD1
V: TRBV6-5
size: few
CDR3: CASSYSATGGTEAFF
DNA: TGTGCCAGCAGTTACTCGGCGACAGGGGGTACTGAAGCTTTCTTT

J: TRBJ2-7
length: 13
D: TRBD2
V: TRBV30
size: -
CDR3: CAWSSGSAYEQYF
DNA: TGTGCCTGGAGTAGCGGGAGCGCCTACGAGCAGTACTTC

J: TRBJ1-6
length: 13
D: TRBD1
V: TRBV30
size: -
CDR3: CAWTTGVASPLHF
DNA: TGTGCCTGGACGACAGGGGTCGCTTCACCCCTCCACTTT

J: TRBJ2-3
length: 15
D: TRBD1
V: TRBV5-1
size: -
CDR3: CASSARDRRTDTQYF
DNA: TGCGCCAGCAGCGCCCGGGACAGGCGCACAGATACGCAGTATTTT

J: TRBJ2-6
length: 17
D: TRBD1
V: TRBV5-1
size: -
CDR3: CASSLAGGAVGANVLTF
DNA: TGCGCCAGCAGCTTAGCAGGGGGCGCAGTTGGGGCCAACGTCCTGACTTTC

J: TRBJ1-1
length: 13
D: TRBD1
V: TRBV18
size: -
CDR3: CASLDRLGFEAFF
DNA: TGTGCCAGCCTGGACAGGCTGGGCTTTGAAGCTTTCTTT

J: TRBJ2-7
length: 13
D: -
V: TRBV4-1
size: -
CDR3: CASSQGDTYEQYF
DNA: TGCGCCAGCAGCCAAGGGGACACTTACGAGCAGTACTTC

J: TRBJ2-3
length: 14
D: -
V: TRBV5-4
size: -
CDR3: CASSQKGDPDTQYF
DNA: TGTGCCAGCAGCCAAAAGGGGGACCCAGATACGCAGTATTTT

J: TRBJ2-3
length: 17
D: TRBD2
V: TRBV7-2
size: -
CDR3: CASSQAASGSFGDTQYF
DNA: TGTGCCAGCAGCCAAGCGGCTAGCGGGAGCTTTGGAGATACGCAGTATTTT

J: TRBJ1-6
length: 16
D: -
V: TRBV5-1
size: few
CDR3: CASSPDRSSYNSPLHF
DNA: TGCGCCAGCAGCCCCGATCGGAGCTCCTATAATTCACCCCTCCACTTT

J: TRBJ1-2
length: 15
D: TRBD1
V: TRBV6-5
size: -
CDR3: CASTPGQEFNYGYTF
DNA: TGTGCCAGCACCCCGGGACAGGAATTTAACTATGGCTACACCTTC

J: TRBJ2-5
length: 16
D: -
V: TRBV5-1
size: -
CDR3: CASATTGLYREETQYF
DNA: TGCGCCAGCGCAACAACAGGGCTTTACAGGGAGGAGACCCAGTACTTC

J: TRBJ1-6
length: 12
D: -
V: TRBV30
size: once
CDR3: CAWKLTNSPLHF
DNA: TGTGCCTGGAAACTCACGAATTCACCCCTCCACTTT

J: TRBJ2-7
length: 14
D: -
V: TRBV25-1
size: -
CDR3: CASTHIGVAYEQYF
DNA: TGTGCCAGCACCCACATAGGGGTCGCCTACGAGCAGTACTTC

J: TRBJ1-1
length: 12
D: -
V: TRBV11-2
size: -
CDR3: CASSPGAGVAFF
DNA: TGTGCCAGCAGCCCCGGGGCAGGGGTTGCTTTCTTT

J: TRBJ1-4
length: 15
D: TRBD1
V: TRBV11-2
size: -
CDR3: CASSQRGQGAEKLFF
DNA: TGTGCCAGCAGCCAACGCGGACAGGGGGCGGAAAAACTGTTTTTT

J: TRBJ2-5
length: 18
D: TRBD2
V: TRBV6-2/TRBV6-3
size: -
CDR3: CASSSRTSGRAGEETQYF
DNA: TGTGCCAGCAGTTCCAGGACTAGCGGGAGGGCCGGGGAAGAGACCCAGTACTTC

J: TRBJ1-1
length: 14
D: -
V: TRBV2
size: -
CDR3: CASRNGLMNTEAFF
DNA: TGTGCCAGCAGGAACGGACTTATGAACACTGAAGCTTTCTTT

J: TRBJ2-5
length: 16
D: TRBD1
V: TRBV3-1/TRBV3-2
size: once
CDR3: CASSQPSQGAEETQYF
DNA: TGTGCCAGCAGCCAGCCGAGCCAGGGGGCAGAAGAGACCCAGTACTTC

J: TRBJ2-7
length: 15
D: -
V: TRBV7-2
size: -
CDR3: CASSLGLGVSYEQYF
DNA: TGTGCCAGCAGCTTAGGGCTGGGAGTCTCCTACGAGCAGTACTTC

J: TRBJ2-3
length: 14
D: TRBD1
V: TRBV5-4
size: once
CDR3: CATRGQLSTDTQYF
DNA: TGTGCCACCAGGGGACAGTTGTCCACAGATACGCAGTATTTT

J: TRBJ1-5
length: 14
D: -
V: TRBV29-1
size: -
CDR3: CSALGGDVGQPQHF
DNA: TGCAGCGCCCTCGGGGGGGACGTGGGTCAGCCCCAGCATTTT

J: TRBJ1-4
length: 15
D: TRBD1
V: TRBV28
size: -
CDR3: CASSLTGGANEKLFF
DNA: TGTGCCAGCAGTTTAACAGGGGGAGCTAATGAAAAACTGTTTTTT